This passage covers 20 T cell receptor beta chains from one sample sequenced in a study of beta chain features in type 1 diabetes. Whole-study findings and limits: Among patients with Type 1 diabetes, TCRB CDR3s were moderately but significantly shorter in every one of the four CD4+ subsets.

For these TCRs, the target antigens are not known. Of the isolated RNA, all was reverse transcribed, and so the sequenced material was expressed TCRB transcripts. Produced via immunoSEQ multiplex PCR; TCRdb's table is partial and in-frame only. The sample yields 300,000 to 450,000 clones, around 12% seen once. The sample comprised naive CD4+ T cells from blood. Receptors originate from a woman younger than 35 with type 1 diabetes.

The chain is built from TRBV19 and TRBJ2-7; 8 nucleotides align to TRBD1. The J segment lost 7 bases and the V segment lost 3 bases, leaving 8 bases of the junction unmatched. The germline CDR1 and CDR2 sequences are LNHDA and SQIVND (reference sequence). The CDR3 covers 14 residues. The CDR3 loop is CASSMGQARGEQYF. The CDR3 region has the DNA TGTGCCAGTAGTATGGGACAGGCTCGGGGGGAGCAGTACTTC. The whole variable domain, filled in from reference TRBV19 and TRBJ2-7, reads DGGITQSPKYLFRKEGQNVTLSCEQNLNHDAMYWYRQDPGQGLRLIYYSQIVNDFQKGDIAEGYSVSREKKESFPLTVTSAQKNPTAFYLCASSMGQARGEQYFGPGTRLTVT.

This clone was counted a few times. The genes are TRBV2 and TRBJ1-4; D might be TRBD1 (5 bases). The CDR3 runs to 14 residues. V gave up 5 bases and J gave up 7 bases, with 14 bases separating them. Looked up from germline, CDR1 is SNHLY and CDR2 is FYNNEI. CDR3 coding DNA: TGTGCCAGCAGTTGGACGGTCCAGGGTGAAAAACTGTTTTTT. It translates to CASSWTVQGEKLFF.

This clone was counted between two and nine times. In DNA form, the CDR3 reads TGTGCCAGCAGGCTTGACTGGAACCAAGAGACCCAGTACTTC. It is translated as CASRLDWNQETQYF. The chain links TRBV7-9 to TRBJ2-5; D is ambiguous. V lost 6 bases to trimming and J lost 0 bases, with 11 bases between them. The CDR3 contains 14 residues. From germline, CDR1 is SEHNR and CDR2 FQNEAQ (reference sequence).

This rearrangement joins TRBV28 to TRBJ1-2; possible D gene TRBD1, 6 bases. CDR1 is MDHEN and CDR2 is SYDVKM in the germline V gene. Trimming took off 5 bases at V and 5 bases at J, with 15 bases between the two ends. The CDR3 loop spans 14 amino acids. The CDR3 nucleotides read TGTGCCAGCAGTGGGGGGGGGCGGGAATATGGCTACACCTTC. Its protein is CASSGGGREYGYTF.

Comments on this clone: Other DNA sequences in this specimen translate into the identical CDR3. The gene calls are TRBV7-9 and TRBJ2-5; D perhaps matches TRBD2 (5 bases). The CDR3 is 11 amino acids. Germline V lookup: CDR1 SEHNR, CDR2 FQNEAQ (reference sequence). Trimming removed 6 bases from V and 5 bases from J, with 7 bases in between. DNA for the CDR3: TGTGCCAGCAGGTCGGGGGAGACCCAGTACTTC. Translating gives CASRSGETQYF.

J is TRBJ1-4 and V is TRBV30, with D possibly being TRBD1 (5 bases). CDR1 GTSNPN and CDR2 SVGIG come from the germline V gene (reference sequence). The CDR3 is 13 residues long. V lost 3 bases, J lost 8 bases, and 13 bases lay in between. The CDR3 here is CAWSSGRVEKLFF. CDR3 DNA: TGTGCCTGGAGCAGTGGCAGGGTGGAAAAACTGTTTTTT.

The rearrangement links TRBV18 to TRBJ2-3, with D hard to call. The germline gives CDR1 KGHSH, CDR2 LQKENI. The CDR3 has 13 residues. The V gene lost 7 bases and the J gene lost 1 base, with 9 bases spanning the gap. The DNA of the CDR3 is TGTGCCAGCTTCGAGAAACGCACAGATACGCAGTATTTT. The encoded protein is CASFEKRTDTQYF.

This clone has only a few counts. The V and J genes are TRBV6-5 and TRBJ2-7; unclear D gene. Deletions cut 5 bases from V and 2 bases from J, with 7 bases between. Per the germline V gene, CDR1 is MNHEY and CDR2 is SVGAGI. CDR3 length equals 12 residues. CDR3 residues: CASSLPPYEQYF. CDR3 nucleotides: TGTGCCAGCAGTCTACCCCCCTACGAGCAGTACTTC.

This clone was counted only a few times. Other nucleotide sequences from this sample produce the same CDR3. This rearrangement joins TRBV18 to TRBJ1-5; D is ambiguous. The V end lost 3 bases, the J end lost 6 bases, and 12 bases lay between the germline ends. Germline CDR1 KGHSH, CDR2 LQKENI. This CDR3 has 14 residues. CDR3 nucleotides: TGTGCCAGCTCACCGTCCGGAGGTTCTCAGCCCCAGCATTTT. Protein: CASSPSGGSQPQHF.

This chain joins TRBV5-6 and TRBJ2-1; the match to TRBD1 covers 7 bases. J was trimmed by 6 bases and V by 3 bases; bases with no gene match: 6. In germline, CDR1 is SGHDT, CDR2 YYEEEE. This CDR3 is 14 amino acids long. CDR3 nucleotides: TGTGCCAGCAGCTCAATAACAGGGGTCAATGAGCAGTTCTTC. Residues: CASSSITGVNEQFF.

This clone has only a few counts. The chain combines TRBV28 with TRBJ2-1, with D perhaps TRBD2 (7 bases). The CDR3 covers 15 residues. CDR1 is MDHEN and CDR2 is SYDVKM in the germline V gene. Between the trimmed V and J ends, which lost 5 bases and 3 bases, there was a span of 14 bases. The CDR3: CASSVGGDGYNEQFF. In DNA, the CDR3 is TGTGCCAGCAGTGTAGGGGGGGATGGCTACAATGAGCAGTTCTTC. The full variable domain, completed using reference TRBV28 and TRBJ2-1, is DVKVTQSSRYLVKRTGEKVFLECVQDMDHENMFWYRQDPGLGLRLIYFSYDVKMKEKGDIPEGYSVSREKKERFSLILESASTNQTSMYLCASSVGGDGYNEQFFGPGTRLTVL.

V usage is TRBV5-1 and J usage is TRBJ2-5, with 8 bases aligning to TRBD1. The CDR3 is 14 amino acids. The ends lost 4 bases at V and 5 bases at J; junction bases unmatched: 7. Germline V gene lookup returns CDR1 SGHRS and CDR2 YFSETQ. CDR3 region: CASSIDRGRETQYF. CDR3 nucleotides: TGCGCCAGCAGCATTGACAGGGGAAGGGAGACCCAGTACTTC.

This clone has a handful of counts. This CDR3 is CSVGTSMNTEAFF. DNA of the CDR3: TGCAGCGTTGGGACTTCTATGAACACTGAAGCTTTCTTT. The chain is built from TRBV29-1 and TRBJ1-1; D is unclear. CDR1 SQVTM and CDR2 ANQGSEA come from the germline V gene. This CDR3 has 13 residues. V dropped 4 bases and J dropped 0 bases, with 9 bases sitting between them.

V usage is TRBV14 and J usage is TRBJ2-7; 9 bases are a match to TRBD1. The germline gives CDR1 SGHDN, CDR2 FVKESK. This CDR3 region has 12 residues. Losses at the gene ends were 5 bases for V and 5 bases for J; bases not matched to a gene: 1. CDR3 region: CASSRTGDEQYF. The CDR3 coding sequence is TGTGCCAGCAGCAGGACAGGGGACGAGCAGTACTTC.

This clone showed up just a few times. J is TRBJ2-7 and V is TRBV20-1; a weak D match, TRBD2 (5 bases). Trimming took off 5 bases at V and 8 bases at J, with 13 bases between the two ends. Germline V gene lookup returns CDR1 DFQATT and CDR2 SNEGSKA (reference sequence). The length of the CDR3 is 11 residues. The CDR3 DNA sequence: TGCAGTGCTGAGGAGGAACGTCAGCAGTACTTC. Its protein is CSAEEERQQYF.

The rearrangement links TRBV4-3 to TRBJ1-1, with D possibly matching TRBD1 (5 bases). The germline V and J ends were trimmed by 8 bases and 1 base, with 11 bases remaining between them. The CDR3 loop spans 13 amino acids. From germline, CDR1 is LGHNA and CDR2 YSLEER. The CDR3 here is CASAQGTNTEAFF. As DNA, the CDR3 is TGCGCCAGCGCCCAGGGCACGAACACTGAAGCTTTCTTT.

This chain links TRBV30 with TRBJ1-2; 7 bases map to TRBD1. In germline, CDR1 is GTSNPN, CDR2 SVGIG (reference sequence). There are 13 residues in the CDR3. Trimming took 7 bases from V and 3 from J; bases not matched to a gene: 8. CDR3: CASPRDSYYGYTF. The CDR3 DNA follows: TGTGCCTCGCCCCGGGACAGTTACTATGGCTACACCTTC.

The chain combines TRBV5-1 with TRBJ2-7; 9 bases agree with TRBD1. Looked up from germline, CDR1 is SGHRS and CDR2 is YFSETQ. The CDR3 is made up of 14 amino acids. Trimming at V came to 4 bases and at J to 5 bases, leaving 7 bases not matched to a gene. As DNA, the CDR3 is TGCGCCAGCAGCAAGGGACAGGGTGACCACGAGCAGTACTTC. Amino acids: CASSKGQGDHEQYF. The full variable domain, rest sourced from reference TRBV5-1 and TRBJ2-7, is KAGVTQTPRYLIKTRGQQVTLSCSPISGHRSVSWYQQTPGQGLQFLFEYFSETQRNKGNFPGRFSGRQFSNSRSEMNVSTLELGDSALYLCASSKGQGDHEQYFGPGTRLTVT.

This clone was observed a few times. The chain couples TRBV6-5 to TRBJ1-5; TRBD1 is a possible D gene (6 bases). The CDR3 contains 15 residues. Trimming stripped 2 bases from V and 5 bases from J, with 13 bases between. Germline V CDR1 and CDR2: MNHEY, SVGAGI. The CDR3 protein is CASSYDGKGDQPQHF. CDR3 sequence (DNA): TGTGCCAGCAGTTACGACGGGAAGGGGGATCAGCCCCAGCATTTT.

The chain recombines TRBV19 with TRBJ1-2; D is undetermined. Trimming removed 5 bases from V and 4 bases from J, with 11 bases in between. Germline V gives CDR1 LNHDA, CDR2 SQIVND (reference sequence). The CDR3 consists of 13 residues. In nucleotides, the CDR3 is TGTGCCAGTAGTTTTCCGGGTATCTATGGCTACACCTTC. As protein: CASSFPGIYGYTF.